This is a list of T cell receptor beta chains from one sample in a study of blood T cell repertoires in COVID-19. Sequencing was performed with immunoSEQ multiplex PCR; in TCRdb, only in-frame clones are kept and a portion is missing. The sample includes 250,000 to 300,000 clones, around 90% of them seen just once. The sequencing sample was made of PBMCs or T cells enriched from blood (not recorded which). The receptor source for this set is a woman aged 55 to 70 in a cohort exposed to, infected with or recovered from COVID-19 (not recorded which). CDR3s include the opening cysteine and the closing phenylalanine or tryptophan. D genes are given only for firm matches. Size values are once, few and many counts, or a class for expanded clones, and some rows have none.

J	V	D	size	CDR3	DNA
TRBJ1-1	TRBV28	TRBD1	NA	CASSLLAGTGSEAFF	TGTGCCAGCAGTTTATTGGCCGGGACAGGGTCTGAAGCTTTCTTT
TRBJ1-6	TRBV5-1	NA	NA	CASSLDAPGYNSPLHF	TGCGCCAGCAGCTTGGATGCGCCGGGCTATAATTCACCCCTCCACTTT
TRBJ1-6	TRBV5-1	NA	NA	CASSLAGAANSPLHF	TGCGCCAGCAGCTTGGCCGGTGCTGCTAATTCACCCCTCCACTTT
TRBJ2-7	TRBV7-9	NA	few	CASSLGAQGQYF	TGTGCCAGCAGCTTAGGCGCCCAGGGGCAGTACTTC
TRBJ1-2	TRBV28	TRBD1	NA	CASSRQGARYGYTF	TGTGCCAGCAGTCGACAGGGGGCGAGGTATGGCTACACCTTC
TRBJ1-1	TRBV24-1	NA	NA	CATSDSAENTEAFF	TGTGCCACCAGTGATTCAGCGGAGAACACTGAAGCTTTCTTT
TRBJ2-7	TRBV4-1	TRBD1	NA	CASSQDLGQGAHEQYF	TGCGCCAGCAGCCAAGATCTGGGACAGGGGGCCCACGAGCAGTACTTC
TRBJ1-2	TRBV5-4	NA	few	CASSLGTDSYGYTF	TGTGCCAGCAGCTTGGGTACGGACTCCTATGGCTACACCTTC
TRBJ1-2	TRBV29-1	NA	NA	CSVDSATNYGYTF	TGCAGCGTCGACAGCGCCACTAACTATGGCTACACCTTC
TRBJ1-2	TRBV9	NA	NA	CASSPSGGNYGYTF	TGTGCCAGCAGCCCTAGTGGGGGGAACTATGGCTACACCTTC
TRBJ2-7	TRBV10-2	TRBD1	once	CASSATGGYEQYF	TGCGCCAGCAGTGCGACAGGGGGCTACGAGCAGTACTTC
TRBJ2-2	TRBV19	NA	NA	CASTDTGELFF	TGTGCCAGTACCGACACCGGGGAGCTGTTTTTT
TRBJ1-3	TRBV9	NA	NA	CASSVLGTASPTIYF	TGTGCCAGCAGCGTCCTTGGAACAGCCTCCCCCACCATATATTTT
TRBJ2-1	TRBV5-1	TRBD1	NA	CASSLMAGTGANEQFF	TGCGCCAGCAGCTTAATGGCCGGGACAGGGGCCAATGAGCAGTTCTTC
TRBJ2-3	TRBV6-5	NA	NA	CASEDTTDTQYF	TGTGCCAGTGAGGATACCACAGATACGCAGTATTTT
TRBJ2-7	TRBV5-1	NA	NA	CASSLEIGYEQYF	TGCGCCAGCAGCTTGGAGATCGGCTACGAGCAGTACTTC
TRBJ1-1	TRBV10-3	NA	few	CASTGGARGEAFF	TGTGCCTCGACGGGCGGGGCGCGGGGTGAAGCTTTCTTT
TRBJ2-7	TRBV21-1	NA	NA	CASSLGNRSFSSYEQYF	TGTGCCAGCAGCTTGGGAAACAGGAGCTTCAGCTCCTACGAGCAGTACTTC
TRBJ1-1	TRBV9	NA	NA	CASSVAGRVNTEAFF	TGTGCCAGCAGCGTAGCGGGCAGGGTAAACACTGAAGCTTTCTTT
TRBJ2-7	TRBV28	NA	once	CASGVGAKKYEQYF	TGTGCCAGCGGTGTGGGGGCGAAGAAGTACGAGCAGTACTTC
TRBJ2-7	TRBV20-1	NA	NA	CSARTHYEQYF	TGCAGTGCTAGGACTCATTACGAGCAGTACTTC
TRBJ2-3	TRBV6-5	NA	NA	CASSSSGTSTDTQYF	TGTGCCAGCAGTTCAAGCGGAACTAGCACAGATACGCAGTATTTT
TRBJ2-7	TRBV7-9	NA	once	CASSRGYEQYF	TGTGCCAGCAGCCGGGGGTACGAGCAGTACTTC
TRBJ1-1	TRBV7-7	NA	NA	CASPQTRVAVGTEAFF	TGTGCTAGTCCCCAAACCCGGGTGGCGGTGGGCACTGAAGCTTTCTTT
TRBJ2-2	TRBV5-8	TRBD2	NA	CASSLAPGLAYTGELFF	TGTGCCAGCAGCTTGGCTCCGGGACTAGCGTACACCGGGGAGCTGTTTTTT
TRBJ2-2	TRBV18	NA	NA	CASSPRTGTGELFF	TGTGCCAGCTCACCACGCACAGGGACCGGGGAGCTGTTTTTT
TRBJ1-1	TRBV30	NA	few	CAWTPAQRNTEAFF	TGTGCCTGGACCCCAGCTCAGCGGAACACTGAAGCTTTCTTT
TRBJ2-7	TRBV30	NA	few	CAWSVPILGDEQYF	TGTGCCTGGAGTGTCCCCATTTTGGGAGACGAGCAGTACTTC
TRBJ2-7	TRBV5-6	TRBD1	once	CASSRTGGSSYEQYF	TGTGCCAGCAGCCGTACAGGGGGGAGCTCCTACGAGCAGTACTTC
TRBJ2-7	TRBV10-2	TRBD2	NA	CASSELSGGRYEQYF	TGCGCCAGCAGTGAGCTGAGCGGGGGGCGCTACGAGCAGTACTTC
TRBJ2-2	TRBV18	NA	few	CASSLDSGELFF	TGTGCCAGCTCTCTAGACTCCGGGGAGCTGTTTTTT
TRBJ2-1	TRBV2	TRBD2	NA	CASTPGLERYNEQFF	TGTGCCAGCACCCCGGGACTAGAGAGGTACAATGAGCAGTTCTTC
TRBJ1-1	TRBV5-1	NA	NA	CASSLVVQADKAFF	TGCGCCAGCAGCTTGGTAGTCCAGGCTGATAAGGCTTTCTTT
TRBJ2-7	TRBV5-6	TRBD2	NA	CASSPGIAGDSYEQYF	TGTGCCAGCAGCCCCGGGATAGCGGGAGACTCCTACGAGCAGTACTTC
TRBJ1-2	TRBV3-1/TRBV3-2	TRBD1	NA	CASSQEWTGKGGYTF	TGTGCCAGCAGCCAAGAGTGGACAGGGAAAGGTGGCTACACCTTC
TRBJ2-7	TRBV24-1	NA	NA	CATSDPGYEQYF	TGTGCCACCAGTGATCCAGGCTACGAGCAGTACTTC
TRBJ2-7	TRBV7-9	TRBD2	once	CASSLGRGEGDEQYF	TGTGCCAGCAGCTTAGGTCGGGGGGAGGGCGACGAGCAGTACTTC
TRBJ1-1	TRBV6-5	NA	many	CATLVPRLEAFF	TGTGCCACCCTCGTACCCCGGTTAGAAGCTTTCTTT
TRBJ2-3	TRBV4-2	TRBD2	NA	CASSQVELAGGSADTQYF	TGTGCCAGCAGCCAAGTGGAACTAGCGGGAGGGTCGGCAGATACGCAGTATTTT
TRBJ1-2	TRBV6-5	TRBD1	NA	CASSRGTGGDYGYTF	TGTGCCAGCAGTAGGGGGACAGGGGGCGACTATGGCTACACCTTC
TRBJ2-3	TRBV7-3	TRBD2	NA	CASSPYGRLAGLTDTQYF	TGTGCCAGCAGCCCATACGGAAGGCTAGCGGGCCTCACAGATACGCAGTATTTT
TRBJ1-6	TRBV10-2	NA	NA	CASRGDTYSPLHF	TGCGCCAGCCGAGGGGACACCTATTCACCCCTCCACTTT
TRBJ1-6	TRBV6-2/TRBV6-3	TRBD1	NA	CASSPPGQVDSPLHF	TGTGCCAGCAGCCCACCGGGACAGGTTGACTCACCCCTCCACTTT